These 28 T cell receptor beta chains originate from one sample sequenced in a study of T cell responses to AZD1222 COVID-19 vaccine. Produced via immunoSEQ multiplex PCR; TCRdb's table is partial and in-frame only. The sample yields 75,000 to 100,000 clones, 85% to 90% seen once. The sequencing here drew on peripheral blood, taken on day 0 of AZD1222 vaccination. These receptors all come from an adult in good health.

This rearrangement joins TRBV19 to TRBJ1-1; weak D call: TRBD1 (5 bases). Between the trimmed V and J ends, which lost 1 base and 6 bases, there was a span of 18 bases. Germline CDR1 LNHDA, CDR2 SQIVND (reference sequence). This CDR3 region has 16 residues. In nucleotides, the CDR3 is TGTGCCAGTAGTATAGCGTCGTGGGGGGGTGACGCTGAAGCTTTCTTT. Its translation: CASSIASWGGDAEAFF.

The DNA of the CDR3 is TGCGCCAGCTTAAGTTTCGATCGGAACACTGAAGCTTTCTTT. Translated, it gives CASLSFDRNTEAFF. The chain has TRBV4-1 and TRBJ1-1; D remains unclear. Trimming pared 8 bases from V and 1 base from J, leaving 14 bases between. CDR1 and CDR2 (germline): MGHRA, YSYEKL. CDR3 length: 14 amino acids.

To note about this clone: The same CDR3 also results from other DNA sequences found in this sample. V and J are TRBV24-1 and TRBJ2-3; TRBD1 matches 9 bases. CDR1 is KGHDR and CDR2 is SFDVKD in the germline V gene. The CDR3 consists of 15 residues. Trimming took 5 bases from V and 3 from J; bases not matched to a gene: 5. The CDR3 bases are TGTGCCACCAGTGCGCCGGGACAGGGTACAGATACGCAGTATTTT. It specifies CATSAPGQGTDTQYF.

The rearrangement uses TRBV28 and TRBJ1-1, with D maybe TRBD1 (6 bases). Trimming stripped 1 base from V and 4 bases from J, with 16 bases between. This CDR3 comprises 16 residues. Germline V gene sequence: CDR1 MDHEN, CDR2 SYDVKM. CDR3 amino acids: CASSLSLGGRGTEAFF. As DNA, the CDR3 is TGTGCCAGCAGTTTATCTCTGGGGGGCCGGGGCACTGAAGCTTTCTTT.

The chain recombines TRBV19 with TRBJ1-1, with a weak D call TRBD1 (6 bases). Germline loops: CDR1 LNHDA, CDR2 SQIVND (reference sequence). The ends were cut back, 7 bases at V and 1 base at J, with 16 bases in the middle. There are 15 residues in the CDR3. CDR3 protein: CASNRAGTTNTEAFF. CDR3 nucleotide sequence: TGTGCCAGTAATAGGGCCGGGACAACGAACACTGAAGCTTTCTTT.

The rearrangement uses TRBV11-3 and TRBJ2-1, with 7 positions matching TRBD1. The CDR3 is 15 residues long. The germline V gene has CDR1 SGHNT and CDR2 YENEEA. J lost 2 bases, V lost 5 bases, and 6 bases had no gene match. The CDR3 protein is CASSLRQGPYNEQFF. In DNA form, the CDR3 reads TGTGCCAGCAGCCTGAGACAGGGCCCCTACAATGAGCAGTTCTTC.

This clone was counted between two and nine times. V is TRBV28 and J is TRBJ2-7; TRBD2 matches at 11 bases. The CDR3 totals 14 residues. CDR1 and CDR2 (germline): MDHEN, SYDVKM. The J segment lost 3 bases and the V segment lost 6 bases, leaving 4 bases of the junction unmatched. CDR3 bases: TGTGCCAGCAGGATTAGCGGGAGGGACTACGAGCAGTACTTC. It is translated as CASRISGRDYEQYF. Variable domain in full (rest from reference TRBV28 and TRBJ2-7): DVKVTQSSRYLVKRTGEKVFLECVQDMDHENMFWYRQDPGLGLRLIYFSYDVKMKEKGDIPEGYSVSREKKERFSLILESASTNQTSMYLCASRISGRDYEQYFGPGTRLTVT.

This chain joins TRBV28 and TRBJ2-7; TRBD2 matches 8 bases. The CDR3 covers 15 residues. Trimming cost V 6 bases and J 0 bases; bases outside gene matches: 7. Germline CDR1 and CDR2: MDHEN and SYDVKM. CDR3: CASSQLAESSYEQYF. The CDR3 bases are TGTGCCAGCAGCCAACTAGCGGAGAGCTCCTACGAGCAGTACTTC.

The J gene is TRBJ2-7, the V gene TRBV12-3 or TRBV12-4; D is unclear. The CDR3 totals 13 residues. Trimming removed 0 bases at V and 5 bases at J, with 8 bases between. For the CDR3, the DNA is TGTGCCAGCAGTTTAGCCTTCATGGACGAGCAGTACTTC. Its protein is CASSLAFMDEQYF.

V is TRBV28 and J is TRBJ2-7, with a tentative D call TRBD1 (6 bases). V was clipped by 7 bases and J by 3 bases, with 19 bases between them. Per the germline V gene, CDR1 is MDHEN and CDR2 is SYDVKM. The CDR3 covers 15 residues. The CDR3 nucleotides read TGTGCCAGCAAATATCCCTTGGGGGCAAGCTACGAGCAGTACTTC. Residues: CASKYPLGASYEQYF.

V and J are TRBV3-1 (or the pseudogene TRBV3-2) and TRBJ1-6; perhaps TRBD1 as D (5 bases). Germline values: CDR1 LGHDT, CDR2 YNNKEL (reference sequence). This CDR3 comprises 14 residues. The V and J ends lost 2 bases and 6 bases respectively, with 8 bases between them. The DNA of the CDR3 is TGTGCCAGCAGCCAACAAGGGACTAATTCACCCCTCCACTTT. Protein sequence: CASSQQGTNSPLHF.

Written as DNA, the CDR3 is TGTGCCAGCAGTGCCCCAGGGGGCGCTCAGCCCCAGCATTTT. Translated, it gives CASSAPGGAQPQHF. The chain employs TRBV25-1 and TRBJ1-5; 8 nucleotides agree with TRBD1. The CDR3 totals 14 residues. Germline CDR1 is MGHDK and CDR2 is SYGVNS. The junction had 5 bases not matched to a gene; V was cut back by 4 bases and J by 6 bases.

This chain links TRBV18 with TRBJ2-2; 7 nucleotides agree with TRBD1. The CDR3 is 15 residues long. V lost 3 bases to trimming and J lost 2 bases; unmatched junction nucleotides: 3. In germline, CDR1 is KGHSH, CDR2 LQKENI. Here the CDR3 reads CASSPTGANTGELFF. CDR3 nucleotides: TGTGCCAGCTCACCTACAGGGGCCAACACCGGGGAGCTGTTTTTT.

This chain links TRBV7-2 with TRBJ1-1; D gene uncertain. The ends were cut back, 4 bases at V and 0 bases at J, with 12 bases in the middle. The germline gives CDR1 SGHTA, CDR2 FQGNSA. The CDR3 consists of 15 residues. CDR3 amino acids: CASSSSLGLNTEAFF. In DNA, the CDR3 is TGTGCCAGCAGCTCCTCCCTGGGATTGAACACTGAAGCTTTCTTT.

The V gene is TRBV24-1, the J gene TRBJ2-1, with TRBD2 identical over 11 bases. The germline gives CDR1 KGHDR, CDR2 SFDVKD. Germline trimming cut 4 bases from V and 6 bases from J; bases unmatched to any gene: 4. This CDR3 has 15 residues. CDR3 loop: CATSDVAGGRNEQFF. CDR3 coding DNA: TGTGCCACCAGTGACGTAGCGGGAGGGCGCAATGAGCAGTTCTTC.

The V call is TRBV28, the J call TRBJ1-2; D is unresolved. V lost 4 bases and J 8 bases, leaving 14 bases between the germline ends. The CDR3 covers 13 residues. Germline CDR1 MDHEN, CDR2 SYDVKM. Here the CDR3 reads CASSSRGRMGYTF. The CDR3 DNA reads TGTGCCAGCAGTTCCCGTGGGCGCATGGGCTACACCTTC.

This sequence joins TRBV7-2 and TRBJ1-2; D is uncertain. The CDR3 covers 14 residues. CDR1 and CDR2 from the germline V gene are SGHTA and FQGNSA. Between the trimmed V and J ends, which lost 3 bases and 4 bases, there was a span of 12 bases. The CDR3 DNA reads TGTGCCAGCAGCTTGGGTCAGTGGGTCTATGGCTACACCTTC. Translating it yields CASSLGQWVYGYTF.

The V gene is TRBV27, the J gene TRBJ2-3; D not certain. This CDR3 region has 12 residues. V was clipped by 6 bases and J by 2 bases, with 6 bases between them. Germline V gives CDR1 MNHEY, CDR2 SMNVEV (reference sequence). In nucleotides, the CDR3 is TGTGCCAGCAGGCGGAACACAGATACGCAGTATTTT. This sequence encodes CASRRNTDTQYF.

The chain recombines TRBV5-1 with TRBJ2-1; D gene unclear. Germline V gene data show CDR1 as SGHRS and CDR2 as YFSETQ. The CDR3 length is 15 residues. Trimming shortened V by 1 base and J by 6 bases, and 14 bases separated the two germline ends. CDR3 sequence: CASSLSQNPGNEQFF. The CDR3 nucleotides are TGCGCCAGCAGCTTGAGCCAGAATCCGGGCAATGAGCAGTTCTTC. The full variable domain, in which reference TRBV5-1 and TRBJ2-1 provide the parts outside the CDR3, is KAGVTQTPRYLIKTRGQQVTLSCSPISGHRSVSWYQQTPGQGLQFLFEYFSETQRNKGNFPGRFSGRQFSNSRSEMNVSTLELGDSALYLCASSLSQNPGNEQFFGPGTRLTVL.

This clone is a singleton in its sample. V and J are TRBV4-1 and TRBJ2-7; no firm D call. Trimming removed 0 bases from V and 2 bases from J, with 11 bases in between. Per germline, CDR1 MGHRA and CDR2 YSYEKL. This CDR3 spans 15 amino acids. The CDR3 here is CASSQEHSVAYEQYF. The CDR3 DNA sequence: TGCGCCAGCAGCCAAGAGCACAGCGTTGCCTACGAGCAGTACTTC.

The rearrangement links TRBV7-9 to TRBJ2-3, with 7 bases identical to TRBD1. Germline V gives CDR1 SEHNR, CDR2 FQNEAQ (reference sequence). The length of the CDR3 is 14 residues. Trimming removed 4 bases from V and 6 bases from J; junction bases left unmatched: 7. CDR3 region: CASSYGTAADTQYF. Here the CDR3 DNA reads TGTGCCAGCAGCTATGGGACAGCGGCCGATACGCAGTATTTT.

The CDR3 region has the DNA TGTGCCAGCTCACCCTCGACACGGGCCTACGAGCAGTACTTC. Its translation: CASSPSTRAYEQYF. This chain links TRBV18 with TRBJ2-7; D gene uncertain. Trimming left V 3 bases short and J 2 bases short, with 11 bases between. The CDR3 is made up of 14 amino acids. The V gene's germline CDR1 is KGHSH and CDR2 LQKENI.

The gene calls are TRBV7-2 and TRBJ2-3; no clear D. The germline V and J ends were trimmed by 4 bases and 1 base, with 15 bases remaining between them. The CDR3 consists of 16 residues. Germline V gene sequence: CDR1 SGHTA, CDR2 FQGNSA. Here the CDR3 reads CASSSHLAERTDTQYF. The CDR3 DNA reads as TGTGCCAGCAGCTCGCATTTAGCAGAGCGCACAGATACGCAGTATTTT.

This clone was detected only a few times. V is TRBV6-5 and J is TRBJ1-5, with D unclear. CDR1 and CDR2 (germline): MNHEY, SVGAGI. V was cut by 6 bases and J by 5 bases, with 17 bases left in between. This CDR3 has 15 amino acids. CDR3 bases: TGTGCCAGCAGGGCATCATGGGGAGTGGATCAGCCCCAGCATTTT. Protein product: CASRASWGVDQPQHF.

The J gene is TRBJ2-1, the V gene TRBV7-3; TRBD2 matches at 7 bases. This CDR3 is 14 amino acids long. Germline-derived CDR1 and CDR2 are SGHTA and FQGTGA. J was trimmed by 2 bases and V by 5 bases; bases with no gene match: 3. The DNA of the CDR3 is TGTGCCAGCAGCCGAGCGGGGCCCTACAATGAGCAGTTCTTC. It is translated as CASSRAGPYNEQFF.

The V and J genes are TRBV30 and TRBJ2-1, with 7 bases fitting TRBD2. This CDR3 comprises 13 residues. The V gene end was trimmed by 2 bases and the J gene end by 6 bases; junction bases not matched to a gene: 4. CDR1 and CDR2 from the germline V gene are GTSNPN and SVGIG (reference sequence). DNA of the CDR3: TGTGCCTGGAGTCCAGGGACTACCAATGAGCAGTTCTTC. This gives the protein CAWSPGTTNEQFF.

The chain uses TRBV3-1 (or the pseudogene TRBV3-2) and TRBJ2-7; possible D gene TRBD1, 6 bases. The CDR3 length is 12 residues. Germline-derived CDR1 and CDR2 are LGHDT and YNNKEL (reference sequence). Trimming removed 1 base at V and 5 bases at J, with 6 bases between. The chain's CDR3 is CASSQGGHEQYF. CDR3 sequence (DNA): TGTGCCAGCAGCCAAGGGGGGCACGAGCAGTACTTC.

The chain recombines TRBV29-1 with TRBJ2-3, with 8 bases aligning to TRBD2. With 2 bases clipped from V and 0 bases from J, the junction kept 7 bases outside the gene matches. Germline values: CDR1 SQVTM, CDR2 ANQGSEA. The CDR3 is 16 amino acids. The CDR3 nucleotides read TGCAGCGTTGAAAGGGAGACTAGCGCGAGCACAGATACGCAGTATTTT. Its translation is CSVERETSASTDTQYF.